Below, one T cell receptor beta chain is given with its context. Its cognate antigen is unknown. Clones were sequenced by immunoSEQ multiplex PCR, and TCRdb holds only the in-frame ones, with some missing. The sample includes about 53,000 clones, 84% of them seen just once. The data were taken from a study of T cell responses to AZD1222 COVID-19 vaccine. The wider study: Second-dose groups at about 4 or about 12 weeks were pooled. The study, taken as a whole, reports: At baseline, seropositivity was found in only a handful of AZD1222 recipients. Two AZD1222 doses significantly raised spike-specific TCR breadth and depth over controls.

CDR1 and CDR2 (germline): SGHNT, YENEEA. V dropped 5 bases and J dropped 6; count of bases not matched to a gene: 10. This CDR3 region has 16 residues. The chain links TRBV11-3 to TRBJ2-1; 10 nucleotides agree with TRBD2. Source: peripheral blood, taken on day 0 of AZD1222 vaccination. The origin of this receptor is an adult in good health. Written as DNA, the CDR3 is TGTGCCAGCAGCCCCCCTAGCGGGAGAGTCGGCAATGAGCAGTTCTTC. It specifies CASSPPSGRVGNEQFF. The whole variable domain, remainder taken from reference TRBV11-3 and TRBJ2-1, is EAGVVQSPRYKIIEKKQPVAFWCNPISGHNTLYWYLQNLGQGPELLIRYENEEAVDDSQLPKDRFSAERLKGVDSTLKIQPAELGDSAVYLCASSPPSGRVGNEQFFGPGTRLTVL.